The 14 T cell receptor beta chains below come from one sample, sequenced in a study of CD8+ T cells in alopecia areata. RNA extraction was followed by reverse transcription into cDNA, which acted as the sequencing template. Assay: immunoSEQ multiplex PCR; the TCRdb copy retains only in-frame clones and omits some. The top ten clones hold roughly 13% of a sample with 130,000 or so clones, approximately 86% of them seen once. Treatment defined: oral pan-JAK inhibitor, 5-10 mg twice daily. The specimen was CD8+ T cells sorted from blood, collected at week 4, from a patient treated with tofacitinib. These receptors all stem from a human donor with alopecia areata.

V and J are TRBV29-1 and TRBJ2-1, with TRBD2 matching over 11 bases. Germline V lookup: CDR1 SQVTM, CDR2 ANQGSEA. V dropped 5 bases and J dropped 3; count of bases not matched to a gene: 3. This CDR3 has 14 amino acids. CDR3 loop: CSVRGLADYNEQFF. As DNA, the CDR3 is TGCAGCGTTAGGGGACTAGCGGACTACAATGAGCAGTTCTTC.

This clone was seen only a few times. The chain carries TRBV27 and TRBJ2-7; D may match TRBD1 or TRBD2 (6 bases each). Germline loops: CDR1 MNHEY, CDR2 SMNVEV (reference sequence). Trimming pared 7 bases from V and 0 bases from J, leaving 10 bases between. The CDR3 consists of 13 residues. The CDR3 sequence is CASKGGPSYEQYF. The CDR3 nucleotides read TGTGCCAGCAAGGGGGGACCCTCCTACGAGCAGTACTTC.

V and J are TRBV7-9 and TRBJ2-6; 9 bases align to TRBD1. The CDR3 has 17 residues. Germline values: CDR1 SEHNR, CDR2 FQNEAQ (reference sequence). Losses at the gene ends were 4 bases for V and 5 bases for J; bases not matched to a gene: 9. CDR3 sequence: CASSSLTQGARANVLTF. The CDR3 bases are TGTGCCAGCAGCTCCCTTACACAGGGGGCGCGGGCCAACGTCCTGACTTTC.

The chain has TRBV2 and TRBJ2-3; tentative D call: TRBD1 (5 bases). CDR1 is SNHLY, CDR2 FYNNEI, per germline. This CDR3 comprises 15 residues. Trimming cost V 6 bases and J 2 bases, with 15 bases left between them. CDR3 protein: CASSFDRDLTDTQYF. DNA of the CDR3: TGTGCCAGCAGCTTTGACAGAGACCTCACAGATACGCAGTATTTT.

V usage is TRBV5-1 and J usage is TRBJ2-7; D is unresolved. Looked up from germline, CDR1 is SGHRS and CDR2 is YFSETQ. The CDR3 runs to 13 residues. V was cut by 0 bases and J by 7 bases, with 11 bases left in between. The CDR3 coding sequence is TGCGCCAGCAGCTTGGAGGGCCTCCGGGAGCAGTACTTC. Translated: CASSLEGLREQYF.

The V call is TRBV30, the J call TRBJ1-1; 7 bases match TRBD1. This CDR3 contains 17 residues. The J segment lost 4 bases and the V segment lost 5 bases, leaving 19 bases of the junction unmatched. Germline assignment: CDR1 GTSNPN and CDR2 SVGIG (reference sequence). CDR3 in amino acids: CAWDPDRELPSGTEAFF. Here the CDR3 DNA reads TGTGCCTGGGACCCCGACAGGGAACTCCCGAGCGGCACTGAAGCTTTCTTT.

This clone has just a few counts. The chain carries TRBV7-9 and TRBJ2-7; 9 nucleotides agree with TRBD2. Per the germline V gene, CDR1 is SEHNR and CDR2 is FQNEAQ (reference sequence). CDR3 length equals 14 residues. The trim removed 5 bases at V and 3 bases at J, leaving 5 bases unmatched. This CDR3 reads CASSPSGRFYEQYF. The CDR3 region has the DNA TGTGCCAGCAGCCCAAGCGGGAGGTTCTACGAGCAGTACTTC.

The chain recombines TRBV13 with TRBJ2-7, with a weak D call TRBD2 (5 bases). The germline V gene encodes CDR1 PRHDT and CDR2 FYEKMQ (reference sequence). The length of the CDR3 is 13 residues. Trimming pared 5 bases from V and 0 bases from J, leaving 8 bases between. CDR3 in DNA: TGTGCCAGCAGCCCGGAGGCCTCCTACGAGCAGTACTTC. Its translation is CASSPEASYEQYF. The whole variable domain, remainder taken from reference TRBV13 and TRBJ2-7, is AAGVIQSPRHLIKEKRETATLKCYPIPRHDTVYWYQQGPGQDPQFLISFYEKMQSDKGSIPDRFSAQQFSDYHSELNMSSLELGDSALYFCASSPEASYEQYFGPGTRLTVT.

V is TRBV9 and J is TRBJ2-7; TRBD1 matches 8 bases. Germline CDR1 and CDR2: SGDLS and YYNGEE. This CDR3 comprises 14 residues. The trim removed 4 bases at V and 3 bases at J, leaving 6 bases unmatched. The CDR3 sequence: CASSIGTGGYEQYF. The CDR3 bases are TGTGCCAGCAGCATCGGGACAGGAGGCTACGAGCAGTACTTC.

The chain is built from TRBV29-1 and TRBJ1-4; D call uncertain. CDR3 length equals 11 residues. V was clipped by 4 bases and J by 4 bases, with 4 bases between them. Germline CDR1 SQVTM, CDR2 ANQGSEA. The CDR3 reads CSVALNEKLFF. The CDR3 DNA follows: TGCAGCGTTGCCCTTAATGAAAAACTGTTTTTT.

This clone was detected only once. This chain links TRBV7-9 with TRBJ2-1; TRBD2 aligns across 8 bases. CDR3 size: 16 residues. Germline CDR1 reads SEHNR; CDR2 reads FQNEAQ (reference sequence). Trimming cost V 0 bases and J 4 bases; bases outside gene matches: 5. The CDR3 coding sequence is TGTGCCAGCAGCTTAGCGCGGACGGGAGGGTACAATGAGCAGTTCTTC. Translation: CASSLARTGGYNEQFF.

This rearrangement joins TRBV14 to TRBJ1-1, with D possibly TRBD1 on 6 matching bases. Germline CDR1 is SGHDN and CDR2 is FVKESK. V was trimmed by 0 bases and J by 0 bases, leaving 11 bases between them. The CDR3 has 16 amino acids. Here the CDR3 DNA reads TGTGCCAGCAGCCAAGATGAGGGGGATCTGAACACTGAAGCTTTCTTT. Translating gives CASSQDEGDLNTEAFF.

The chain carries TRBV10-1 and TRBJ2-7; 8 nucleotides agree with TRBD1. This CDR3 comprises 15 residues. J gave up 3 bases and V 3 bases, and 7 bases lay outside the gene matches. CDR1 and CDR2 (germline): WNHNN, SYGVQD (reference sequence). The CDR3 nucleotides are TGCGCCAGCAGTGAAGGACAGGGTGGACTCTACGAGCAGTACTTC. This sequence encodes CASSEGQGGLYEQYF.

CDR3 sequence (DNA): TGTGCCAGTACTCATGTGCGGGGCGGCACCGGGGAGCTGTTTTTT. Protein sequence: CASTHVRGGTGELFF. The chain recombines TRBV19 with TRBJ2-2; weak D call: TRBD2 (6 bases). V lost 7 bases, J lost 4 bases, and 16 bases lay in between. The CDR3 is 15 residues long. The germline gives CDR1 LNHDA, CDR2 SQIVND (reference sequence).